The clone carrying this TCR beta chain was observed once. Authors' data handling: Estimates of nucleated cell counts were drawn from the amplification of reference gene primers. The table came from immunoSEQ multiplex PCR; TCRdb's copy has only in-frame clones and leaves some out. That table supplies the V and J calls and clone size; D and trimming were determined from the DNA. In the table there are about 140,000 clones, approximately 90% of which are singletons. The data were obtained in a study of blood T cell repertoires in COVID-19. Study context: The United States, Italy and Spain provided the acute and convalescent COVID-19 samples. The cDNA or gDNA used as material had been derived from T cells, B-cell-depleted T cells, or PBMCs.

V shed 5 bases, J shed 1 base, and the junction held 5 bases outside the gene matches. CDR1 is SGDLS and CDR2 is YYNGEE in the germline V gene. The CDR3 is made up of 15 amino acids. The rearrangement joins TRBV9 to TRBJ1-2, with 10 positions matching TRBD1. This TCR was recovered from a woman of 80 years or more with acute or convalescent COVID-19. Material: peripheral blood. The CDR3 reads CASSRGQGNNYGYTF. CDR3 nucleotides: TGTGCCAGCAGTCGGGGACAGGGGAATAACTATGGCTACACCTTC.